A single sample gave rise to the 9 T cell receptor beta chains below, sequenced in a study of blood T cell repertoires in COVID-19. Some clones are missing from TCRdb's copy, which holds only in-frame ones; the method was immunoSEQ multiplex PCR. The table has under 350,000 clones, about 87% seen once; the top ten hold around 1.4%. Sequencing was performed on peripheral blood. The receptors stem from a man aged 70-80 years with acute or convalescent COVID-19.

V and J are TRBV11-3 and TRBJ1-1, with D unresolved. The ends were cut back, 3 bases at V and 1 base at J, with 6 bases in the middle. The CDR3 runs to 13 residues. Looked up from germline, CDR1 is SGHNT and CDR2 is YENEEA. CDR3 region: CASSFQENTEAFF. CDR3 in DNA: TGTGCCAGCAGCTTTCAGGAGAACACTGAAGCTTTCTTT.

The rearrangement links TRBV7-2 to TRBJ1-4; 8 bases map to TRBD1. Germline V gene lookup returns CDR1 SGHTA and CDR2 FQGNSA. The CDR3 covers 16 residues. V dropped 2 bases and J dropped 3; count of bases not matched to a gene: 5. CDR3 nucleotide sequence: TGTGCCAGCAGCTTAAGACAGGGGAGGGCTAATGAAAAACTGTTTTTT. Translated, it gives CASSLRQGRANEKLFF.

The V gene is TRBV29-1, the J gene TRBJ2-1; D may be TRBD2 (5 bases). In germline, CDR1 is SQVTM, CDR2 ANQGSEA. The CDR3 is 12 residues long. Trimming pared 6 bases from V and 2 bases from J, leaving 8 bases between. The CDR3 reads CSVGEPYNEQFF. CDR3 sequence (DNA): TGCAGCGTGGGAGAACCCTACAATGAGCAGTTCTTC.

This chain joins TRBV29-1 and TRBJ1-1; D remains unclear. Trimming cost V 4 bases and J 4 bases, with 7 bases left between them. Germline lookup yields CDR1 SQVTM and CDR2 ANQGSEA. The CDR3 length is 11 residues. CDR3 protein: CSVVLSTEAFF. The CDR3 DNA follows: TGCAGCGTTGTATTGTCCACTGAAGCTTTCTTT.

This chain links TRBV30 with TRBJ1-5, with unresolved D. Per the germline V gene, CDR1 is GTSNPN and CDR2 is SVGIG (reference sequence). This CDR3 region has 13 residues. V was trimmed by 0 bases and J by 8 bases, leaving 11 bases between them. The DNA of the CDR3 is TGTGCCTGGAGTGTGCACACTAATGAGCCCCAGCATTTT. It encodes CAWSVHTNEPQHF.

The chain is built from TRBV4-1 and TRBJ1-2; the match to TRBD1 covers 7 bases. V shed 4 bases, J shed 7 bases, and the junction held 9 bases outside the gene matches. Germline V gene sequence: CDR1 MGHRA, CDR2 YSYEKL. The CDR3 extends over 14 amino acids. This chain's CDR3 is CASSLGQDSGGYTF. CDR3 coding DNA: TGCGCCAGCAGCCTCGGACAGGATTCGGGTGGCTACACCTTC.

J is TRBJ2-7 and V is TRBV6-2 or TRBV6-3; D is possibly TRBD2 (7 bases). This CDR3 is 13 amino acids long. Trimming took off 3 bases at V and 7 bases at J, with 13 bases between the two ends. CDR1 and CDR2 from the germline V gene are MNHEY and SVGEGT. In DNA, the CDR3 is TGTGCCAGCAGTTATCGGGGGGCGAAGGAGCAGTACTTC. This gives the protein CASSYRGAKEQYF.

This CDR3 is CASSLTHYQETQYF. CDR3 DNA sequence: TGTGCCAGCAGCTTAACGCACTACCAAGAGACCCAGTACTTC. V usage is TRBV7-9 and J usage is TRBJ2-5; D not resolved. With 2 bases removed from V and 0 bases from J, the gap between germline ends came to 7 bases. This CDR3 region has 14 residues. The germline gives CDR1 SEHNR, CDR2 FQNEAQ (reference sequence).

In its sample, this clone was seen once. CDR3 coding DNA: TGCGCCAGCAGCCAAGGAGGGGGAGCCCCGAAGCCCCAGCATTTT. It translates to CASSQGGGAPKPQHF. The chain links TRBV4-1 to TRBJ1-5; possible D gene TRBD1, 6 bases. The germline V and J ends were trimmed by 1 base and 8 bases, with 15 bases remaining between them. Germline V CDR1 and CDR2: MGHRA, YSYEKL. This CDR3 region has 15 residues.